This T cell receptor (beta chain) emerged from a study of blood T cells in healthy people across ages (dated by TCRdb to about 2015). Turning to the overall study: In model experiments, template switching captured roughly one uniquely barcoded TCR beta cDNA molecule for every two T cells. Using deep sequencing normalized with unique cDNA molecular identifiers, the study measured how TCR beta repertoire diversity changes with age. The donors were divided into four age groups: young (average approximately 16 years), middle-aged (about 40), aged (approximately 64) and long-lived (82). To avoid experimental bias, donors of different ages were spread randomly across the sequencing lanes. For two donors (one aged 18 to 29 and one aged 80 or older), the study analyzed two additional independent replicas of 1 million unique cDNA reads from the same blood draw.

CDR1 and CDR2 are read off the germline V gene as SGHRS and YFSETQ. The trim is 0 bases for V and 9 bases for J, with a gap of 16 bases between the germline ends. Including cysteine and phenylalanine, the CDR3 has 15 amino acids. CDR3 DNA only is kept here, 45 bases in frame from base 1. What the authors observed across the whole study: The percentage of naive T cells measured by flow cytometry correlated strongly with observed TCR beta diversity. The CMV infection status of donors was not known, potentially confounding age-related changes in expanded clonotypes. Compared with the aged group, the long-lived group had more naive CD4+ T cells, fewer expanded clones and increased TCR diversity, suggesting age selection. Observed TCR beta diversity per million T cells fell roughly linearly with age, and a significant reduction was already apparent by age approximately 41. Since profiling was done on bulk unsorted PBMCs, naive and antigen-experienced compartments could not be conclusively compared. Estimates of total diversity based on one million sequenced T cells were regarded as lower bounds and as underestimates.

The approximately 39 donors, aged about 6 to 100 years, were systemically healthy Caucasian individuals from Russia. Around 10 milliliters of peripheral blood were collected from each donor into EDTA-treated Vacutainer tubes. Ficoll-Paque density-gradient centrifugation was used to isolate PBMCs, with at least 6 million obtained per sample. Trizol reagent was used to extract total RNA from PBMCs, with at least 6 micrograms per sample. Naive CD45RAhigh/CD27high T cell percentages were measured by flow cytometry on a PBMC aliquot from every donor. Library preparation was by 5' RACE. The sample was run on an Illumina HiSeq 2500. The second PCR ran for roughly 7 to 12 cycles and used a J-beta primer mix along with a sample-barcoded 5' primer. A template-switch 5' adaptor carrying 12 random nucleotides introduced a unique molecular identifier onto each TCR beta cDNA molecule. Each sample yielded at least 2.5 million CDR3-containing paired-end reads. All of the RNA was converted into first-strand cDNA using the Mint cDNA synthesis kit, with a TRBC-specific oligonucleotide serving as the primer. All cDNA was treated with uracil-DNA glycosylase and then went through a first 18-cycle PCR with the universal primers M1SS and BC2_uni_R. The source study handled its data this way. Normalization of each sample was performed by random selection of 1 million high-quality reads, each carrying a distinct molecular identifier. Reads sharing molecular identifiers were discarded rather than binned into consensus sequences. MiTCR, run with a Q25 quality threshold and the strictest error-elimination algorithm, handled CDR3 identification, clonotype clustering and error correction. A nonparametric unseen species model using Euler transformation provided a lower-bound estimate of total TCR beta diversity. TCRdb trimmed the raw reads at Q25, called clones with MiXCR and kept productive beta chains. Duplicate CDR3 protein sequences are folded into a single record with the most common DNA and genes. V and J calls and clone size were set by TCRdb, not the authors. For this sample there are approximately 810,000 distinct CDR3 sequences; around 34% appear just once. The top ten clonotypes cover roughly 13% of the sample.

A remark on this clonotype: Its antigen is unknown. Base qualities are not recorded, but no much larger clone differs from it by a single base.

Recombination linked TRBV5-1 to TRBJ1-5; a confident D gene designation cannot be given. The sequence came from a man aged 18 to 30 in good health. Specimen: blood. In nucleotide form, the sequence is TGCGCCAGCAGCTTGGGGGCCGGCCCGGAGTGGCCCCAGCATTTT. It translates as CASSLGAGPEWPQHF.